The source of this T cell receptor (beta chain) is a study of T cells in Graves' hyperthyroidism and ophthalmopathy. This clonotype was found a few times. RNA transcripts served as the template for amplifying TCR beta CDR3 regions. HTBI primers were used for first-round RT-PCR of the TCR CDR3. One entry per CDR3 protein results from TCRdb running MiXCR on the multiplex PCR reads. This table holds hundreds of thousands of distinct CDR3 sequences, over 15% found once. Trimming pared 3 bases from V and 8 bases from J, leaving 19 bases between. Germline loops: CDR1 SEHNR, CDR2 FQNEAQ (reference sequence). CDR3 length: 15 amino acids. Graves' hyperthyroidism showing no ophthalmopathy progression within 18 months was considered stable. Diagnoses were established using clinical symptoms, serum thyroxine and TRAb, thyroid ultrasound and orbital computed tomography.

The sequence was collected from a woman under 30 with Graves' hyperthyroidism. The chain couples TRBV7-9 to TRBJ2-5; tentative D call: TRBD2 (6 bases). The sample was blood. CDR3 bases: TGTGCCAGCAGCTTCACCGGGACTCTTCGAGACACCCAGTACTTC. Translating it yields CASSFTGTLRDTQYF.